One and the same sample provided the 22 T cell receptor beta chains below, sequenced in a study of cytotoxic CD8 clonotypes in ibrutinib-treated CLL. Clones were sequenced by immunoSEQ multiplex PCR, and TCRdb holds only the in-frame ones, with some missing. The sample records about 140,000 clones, roughly 80% being singletons. The sequenced sample was PBMCs, obtained after 12 months of ibrutinib treatment. These receptor sequences come from a human donor with chronic lymphocytic leukemia.

The chain joins TRBV4-3 to TRBJ2-3; D is unresolved. This CDR3 comprises 14 residues. V was shortened by 2 bases and J by 0 bases, with 6 bases between the two germline ends. Germline V gives CDR1 LGHNA, CDR2 YSLEER. The CDR3 coding sequence is TGCGCCAGCAGCCAAAAGCCTAGCACAGATACGCAGTATTTT. Translating it yields CASSQKPSTDTQYF.

The chain carries TRBV5-1 and TRBJ1-2; 10 bases fit TRBD1. This CDR3 has 15 residues. J gave up 4 bases and V 0 bases, and 3 bases lay outside the gene matches. Germline CDR1 SGHRS, CDR2 YFSETQ. CDR3 DNA sequence: TGCGCCAGCAGCTTGGGGGGACAGGGGATCTATGGCTACACCTTC. Its translation: CASSLGGQGIYGYTF.

V and J are TRBV9 and TRBJ2-2; D may be TRBD1 (6 bases). Germline CDR1 is SGDLS and CDR2 is YYNGEE. Trimming shortened V by 3 bases and J by 1 base, and 10 bases separated the two germline ends. The CDR3 runs 15 residues. The CDR3 reads CASSGGQMNTGELFF. DNA of the CDR3: TGTGCCAGCAGCGGCGGACAGATGAACACCGGGGAGCTGTTTTTT.

V usage is TRBV19 and J usage is TRBJ1-5; a possible D gene is TRBD1 (5 bases). CDR1 LNHDA and CDR2 SQIVND come from the germline V gene (reference sequence). V lost 3 bases and J lost 6, with 24 bases in between. There are 18 residues in the CDR3. CDR3 sequence reads: CASSITTDASGNTQPQHF. The CDR3 bases are TGTGCCAGTAGTATTACGACCGACGCATCAGGGAACACTCAGCCCCAGCATTTT.

The chain recombines TRBV7-9 with TRBJ1-2, with 8 nucleotides matching TRBD1. CDR3 length: 16 residues. The V gene end was trimmed by 2 bases and the J gene end by 4 bases; junction bases not matched to a gene: 9. Germline CDR1 and CDR2: SEHNR and FQNEAQ (reference sequence). CDR3 in DNA: TGTGCCAGCAGCTTAAAGGATTGGCAGGGGGCCTATGGCTACACCTTC. Its protein is CASSLKDWQGAYGYTF.

The rearrangement uses TRBV27 and TRBJ2-3; D gene uncertain. There are 13 residues in the CDR3. Trimming left V 6 bases short and J 0 bases short, with 7 bases between. The germline V gene has CDR1 MNHEY and CDR2 SMNVEV (reference sequence). The CDR3 protein is CASRPASTDTQYF. CDR3 in DNA: TGTGCCAGCAGGCCGGCTAGCACAGATACGCAGTATTTT.

The chain joins TRBV21-1 to TRBJ2-2; TRBD2, the table's D call, was not compared with the DNA. TRBV21-1 is a documented pseudogene. CDR3 size: 17 residues. CDR3 sequence reads: CASSDTQRGGRAGELFF. CDR3 coding DNA: TGTGCCAGCAGCGACACCCAGCGGGGGGGCCGCGCCGGGGAGCTGTTTTTT.

This sequence joins TRBV9 and TRBJ1-2, with D hard to call. Trimming removed 5 bases from V and 4 bases from J, with 12 bases in between. From germline, CDR1 is SGDLS and CDR2 YYNGEE. The CDR3 extends over 13 amino acids. CDR3 residues: CASSDEVSYGYTF. CDR3 coding DNA: TGTGCCAGCAGTGACGAAGTTAGCTATGGCTACACCTTC. The full variable domain, rest sourced from reference TRBV9 and TRBJ1-2, is DSGVTQTPKHLITATGQRVTLRCSPRSGDLSVYWYQQSLDQGLQFLIQYYNGEERAKGNILERFSAQQFPDLHSELNLSSLELGDSALYFCASSDEVSYGYTFGSGTRLTVV.

The chain links TRBV27 to TRBJ1-2; TRBD1 is a possible D gene (5 bases). CDR1 MNHEY and CDR2 SMNVEV come from the germline V gene (reference sequence). The V end lost 5 bases, the J end lost 7 bases, and 20 bases lay between the germline ends. The CDR3 consists of 15 residues. In DNA form, the CDR3 reads TGTGCCAGCAGTCCTCTGGGAGGAGGGGCGGGTGGCTACACCTTC. Amino acid sequence: CASSPLGGGAGGYTF.

To note about this clone: This specimen includes other DNA sequences encoding the same CDR3. The V gene is TRBV27, the J gene TRBJ2-7, with 10 bases fitting TRBD2. This CDR3 contains 15 residues. V gave up 6 bases and J gave up 3 bases; unmatched junction bases: 8. Looked up from germline, CDR1 is MNHEY and CDR2 is SMNVEV (reference sequence). CDR3 sequence reads: CASRSLAGGLYEQYF. CDR3 DNA: TGTGCCAGCAGATCCTTAGCGGGAGGCCTCTACGAGCAGTACTTC.

The chain has TRBV9 and TRBJ2-1, with D maybe TRBD2 (5 bases). Germline lookup yields CDR1 SGDLS and CDR2 YYNGEE. This CDR3 spans 14 amino acids. Trimming removed 3 bases at V and 3 bases at J, with 10 bases between. The chain's CDR3 is CASSGGSDYNEQFF. CDR3 in DNA: TGTGCCAGCAGCGGGGGTAGCGACTACAATGAGCAGTTCTTC. The whole variable domain, remainder taken from reference TRBV9 and TRBJ2-1, is DSGVTQTPKHLITATGQRVTLRCSPRSGDLSVYWYQQSLDQGLQFLIQYYNGEERAKGNILERFSAQQFPDLHSELNLSSLELGDSALYFCASSGGSDYNEQFFGPGTRLTVL.

The chain is built from TRBV30 and TRBJ2-7; possibly TRBD1 for D (6 bases). This CDR3 has 13 residues. Germline CDR1 GTSNPN, CDR2 SVGIG (reference sequence). V gave up 4 bases and J gave up 3 bases, with 13 bases separating them. The CDR3 DNA reads as TGTGCCTGGACACCGGGACATTTCTACGAGCAGTACTTC. This codes for CAWTPGHFYEQYF.

This clone has a count of ten or more. The germline gene is not matched at one end of the junction; a read error may be the cause. The chain uses TRBV7-9 and TRBJ1-1; D call uncertain. This CDR3 contains 13 residues. CDR1 SEHNR and CDR2 FQNEAQ come from the germline V gene (reference sequence). For the CDR3, the DNA is TGTGCCAGCAGCATAGCTCGCGACACTGAAGCTTTCTTT. Protein product: CASSIARDTEAFF. The entire variable domain, with the rest obtained from reference TRBV7-9 and TRBJ1-1, is as follows: DTGVSQNPRHKITKRGQNVTFRCDPISEHNRLYWYRQTLGQGPEFLTYFQNEAQLEKSRLLSDRFSAERPKGSFSTLEIQRTEQGDSAMYLCASSIARDTEAFFGQGTRLTVV.

This clone was seen a handful of times. The J gene is TRBJ1-4, the V gene TRBV5-1; no firm D call. This CDR3 region has 16 residues. CDR1 is SGHRS and CDR2 is YFSETQ in the germline V gene. The ends were cut back, 2 bases at V and 0 bases at J, with 11 bases in the middle. In DNA form, the CDR3 reads TGCGCCAGCAGCTTAGGAGCGGGTGCAACTAATGAAAAACTGTTTTTT. It specifies CASSLGAGATNEKLFF.

This clone occurred once. The CDR3 bases are TGTGCCAGCAGCGCCGGGACAGGGACGAACACCATATATTTT. Amino acids: CASSAGTGTNTIYF. The chain is built from TRBV7-6 and TRBJ1-3; 9 nucleotides agree with TRBD1. Trimming removed 5 bases from V and 7 bases from J; junction bases left unmatched: 6. The germline V gene encodes CDR1 SGHVS and CDR2 FNYEAQ. The CDR3 consists of 14 residues. The full variable domain, in which reference TRBV7-6 and TRBJ1-3 provide the parts outside the CDR3, is GAGVSQSPRYKVTKRGQDVALRCDPISGHVSLYWYRQALGQGPEFLTYFNYEAQQDKSGLPNDRFSAERPEGSISTLTIQRTEQRDSAMYRCASSAGTGTNTIYFGEGSWLTVV.

This clone turned up a few times. The V gene is TRBV25-1, the J gene TRBJ2-1; tentative D call: TRBD1 (6 bases). V dropped 4 bases and J dropped 0 bases, with 13 bases sitting between them. CDR3 length: 16 amino acids. Germline V gene lookup returns CDR1 MGHDK and CDR2 SYGVNS. The CDR3 loop reads CASSVTGGDSYNEQFF. In nucleotides, the CDR3 is TGTGCCAGCAGTGTGACTGGGGGCGACTCCTACAATGAGCAGTTCTTC.

The chain's CDR3 is CASSKDPGQRSYEQYF. Written as DNA, the CDR3 is TGTGCCAGCAGCAAAGACCCGGGACAGAGGTCCTACGAGCAGTACTTC. V is TRBV9 and J is TRBJ2-7, with 7 nucleotides matching TRBD1. This CDR3 spans 16 amino acids. With 4 bases clipped from V and 1 base from J, the junction kept 11 bases outside the gene matches. CDR1 is SGDLS, CDR2 YYNGEE, per germline.

V usage is TRBV28 and J usage is TRBJ1-2; TRBD1 might be the D (5 bases). Per germline, CDR1 MDHEN and CDR2 SYDVKM. The CDR3 extends over 14 amino acids. V was clipped by 4 bases and J by 1 base, with 10 bases between them. The CDR3, as DNA: TGTGCCAGCAGTTCCGTAGACAGTAACTATGGCTACACCTTC. It translates to CASSSVDSNYGYTF.

This chain joins TRBV6-1 and TRBJ2-1; a weak D match, TRBD2 (7 bases). The CDR3 is 14 residues long. Trimming removed 6 bases from V and 7 bases from J, with 16 bases in between. Germline lookup yields CDR1 MNHNS and CDR2 SASEGT. CDR3 sequence (DNA): TGTGCCAGCAGGAGGGGGGGTCCGAATAATGAGCAGTTCTTC. Its protein product is CASRRGGPNNEQFF.

The chain is built from TRBV4-2 and TRBJ1-2; D gene ambiguous. The germline gives CDR1 LGHNA, CDR2 YNFKEQ. The CDR3 is 13 amino acids. V was clipped by 4 bases and J by 4 bases, with 10 bases between them. The CDR3 sequence is CASSPVGVYGYTF. CDR3 DNA: TGTGCCAGCAGCCCCGTTGGGGTCTATGGCTACACCTTC.

The gene calls are TRBV28 and TRBJ2-7; 7 bases line up with TRBD2. The V gene end was trimmed by 10 bases and the J gene end by 1 base; junction bases not matched to a gene: 7. The CDR3 is 13 residues long. CDR1 and CDR2 (germline): MDHEN, SYDVKM. The CDR3, as DNA: TGTGCCACTCTTCCGGGGGGATCCTACGAGCAGTACTTC. This gives the protein CATLPGGSYEQYF. The entire variable domain, with the rest obtained from reference TRBV28 and TRBJ2-7, is as follows: DVKVTQSSRYLVKRTGEKVFLECVQDMDHENMFWYRQDPGLGLRLIYFSYDVKMKEKGDIPEGYSVSREKKERFSLILESASTNQTSMYLCATLPGGSYEQYFGPGTRLTVT.

The chain uses TRBV11-2 and TRBJ2-7; D gene unclear. Germline V gives CDR1 SGHAT, CDR2 FQNNGV. CDR3 length: 15 residues. V gave up 5 bases and J gave up 4 bases, with 18 bases separating them. This CDR3 reads CASSPEIGQSYEQYF. The CDR3 nucleotides are TGTGCCAGCAGCCCGGAGATTGGGCAGAGTTACGAGCAGTACTTC.